This T cell receptor beta chain was sequenced in a study of cytomegalovirus exposure and HLA in healthy donors. The length of the CDR3 is 11 residues. Trimming removed 8 bases at V and 2 bases at J, with 10 bases between. CDR1 GTSNPN and CDR2 SVGIG come from the germline V gene (reference sequence). General study points: Earlier findings revealed that most TCR beta V segments proved productive either about 90% or about 30% of the time. Later on, analysis showed that most CMV-associated TCR beta chains appeared to be HLA-restricted. A later analysis showed that HLA-associated TCR beta chains had undergone more clonal expansion than equally common others.

Vbeta (60) and Jbeta (13) primers were used in the PCR. Profiling relied on immunoSEQ multiplex PCR, and the TCRdb table lists in-frame clones only, not all of them. The repertoire holds some 120,000 clones, with under 85% as singletons. With respect to this clone: Its antigen is not known.

This receptor was obtained from a man in his thirties or forties in good health and CMV-seronegative. The specimen sequenced was PBMCs. The J gene is TRBJ2-7, the V gene TRBV30, with D possibly being TRBD2 (5 bases). The CDR3 coding sequence is TGTGCCGGAAGGGAGACCTACGAGCAGTACTTC. This encodes CAGRETYEQYF.